This TCR beta chain emerged from a study of blood T cell repertoires in COVID-19. Assay used: immunoSEQ multiplex PCR; TCRdb lists only in-frame clones, some missing. The sample records a few hundred thousand clones, about 86% being singletons. The sample was PBMCs or T cells enriched from blood (not recorded which). The origin of this receptor is a woman aged 30 to 39 who had been exposed to COVID-19.

The chain's CDR3 is CASSESVQYF. CDR3 coding DNA: TGTGCCAGCAGTGAATCGGTGCAGTACTTC. The V call is TRBV25-1, the J call TRBJ2-7; D uncertain. This CDR3 comprises 10 residues. V lost 1 base and J 9 bases, leaving 4 bases between the germline ends. Germline-derived CDR1 and CDR2 are MGHDK and SYGVNS.